The 28 T cell receptor beta chains given below trace back to one sample, sequenced in a study of blood T cell repertoires in COVID-19. Using immunoSEQ multiplex PCR, the repertoire was profiled, and TCRdb retains in-frame clones only, with some absent. Of 130,000 to 150,000 clones in the sample, around 81% were seen once. Sequences were obtained from peripheral blood. The receptors come from a man aged 55 to 70 with active or convalescent COVID-19.

V gene TRBV9 combines with J gene TRBJ1-1; 8 bases are shared with TRBD1. V shed 3 bases and J 3 bases; nucleotides not matched to a gene: 7. The CDR3 consists of 15 residues. Germline CDR1 is SGDLS and CDR2 is YYNGEE. In DNA form, the CDR3 reads TGTGCCAGCAGCGGAACACAGGGGGTTTACACTGAAGCTTTCTTT. It specifies CASSGTQGVYTEAFF.

V gene TRBV12-5 combines with J gene TRBJ2-6, with a weak D call TRBD2 (5 bases). Trimming removed 5 bases from V and 7 bases from J, with 9 bases in between. The CDR3 spans 13 residues. Germline CDR1 reads LGHNT; CDR2 reads FRNRAP. CDR3 sequence reads: CASGAEGANVLTF. The CDR3 nucleotides are TGTGCTAGTGGTGCCGAGGGAGCCAACGTCCTGACTTTC.

The CDR3 DNA reads TGTGCCAGTAGCCAAGGGACAGGCCTCGGGAATACTGGGGAGCAGTACTTC. It translates to CASSQGTGLGNTGEQYF. The genes are TRBV19 and TRBJ2-7; 8 positions agree with TRBD1. CDR1 is LNHDA, CDR2 SQIVND, per germline (reference sequence). The CDR3 is 17 amino acids. After removal of 6 bases from V and 7 bases from J, the junction contained 20 bases not matched to a gene.

This clone has just one count. The CDR3 loop reads CASSSRQALNYGYTF. As DNA, the CDR3 is TGTGCCAGCAGCTCCCGACAAGCCCTGAACTATGGCTACACCTTC. V usage is TRBV5-5 and J usage is TRBJ1-2; D is ambiguous. V was cut by 3 bases and J by 2 bases, with 14 bases left in between. Germline CDR1 and CDR2: SGHKS and YYEKEE (reference sequence). The CDR3 extends over 15 amino acids.

This chain joins TRBV27 and TRBJ2-6; 10 bases map to TRBD1. The CDR3 covers 17 residues. V trimming: 8 bases; J trimming: 0 bases; junction bases outside the gene matches: 7. Germline values: CDR1 MNHEY, CDR2 SMNVEV (reference sequence). The chain's CDR3 is CASEPGQGRSGANVLTF. The CDR3 DNA reads as TGTGCCAGCGAGCCGGGACAGGGGCGCTCTGGGGCCAACGTCCTGACTTTC. The whole variable domain, remainder taken from reference TRBV27 and TRBJ2-6, is EAQVTQNPRYLITVTGKKLTVTCSQNMNHEYMSWYRQDPGLGLRQIYYSMNVEVTDKGDVPEGYKVSRKEKRNFPLILESPSPNQTSLYFCASEPGQGRSGANVLTFGAGSRLTVL.

This chain uses TRBV24-1 with TRBJ2-2; 11 nucleotides line up with TRBD1. Germline values: CDR1 KGHDR, CDR2 SFDVKD. The CDR3 spans 14 residues. V was pared by 8 bases and J by 8 bases, with 6 bases of the junction left unmatched. DNA for the CDR3: TGTGCCACCAAAGGACAGGGGGCAAGTGGGGAGCTGTTTTTT. This translates into CATKGQGASGELFF.

The chain couples TRBV9 to TRBJ2-2, with D unclear. Germline V lookup: CDR1 SGDLS, CDR2 YYNGEE. V gave up 3 bases and J gave up 3 bases, with 6 bases separating them. The CDR3 is 13 residues long. The CDR3 here is CASSAGDTGELFF. The CDR3 nucleotides read TGTGCCAGCAGCGCAGGTGACACCGGGGAGCTGTTTTTT.

The chain employs TRBV7-6 and TRBJ2-7; a weak D match, TRBD2 (6 bases). The ends were cut back, 0 bases at V and 3 bases at J, with 12 bases in the middle. CDR1 is SGHVS and CDR2 is FNYEAQ in the germline V gene. The CDR3 consists of 15 residues. The CDR3 nucleotides are TGTGCCAGCAGCTTAGCCTGGGACGGGGGCTACGAGCAGTACTTC. It translates to CASSLAWDGGYEQYF.

The chain carries TRBV6-4 and TRBJ2-7; no clear D. Germline CDR1 is MRHNA and CDR2 is SNTAGT. The CDR3 sequence is 13 residues long. With 3 bases removed from V and 1 base from J, the gap between germline ends came to 7 bases. CDR3 amino acids: CASSELRSYEQYF. In DNA form, the CDR3 reads TGTGCCAGCAGTGAGTTGCGGTCCTACGAGCAGTACTTC.

The CDR3 DNA reads as TGTGCCAGCAGCCCCGGACAGGGAAGGAGTCAGCCCCAGCATTTT. It encodes CASSPGQGRSQPQHF. The gene calls are TRBV5-6 and TRBJ1-5, with 8 bases identical to TRBD1. The V gene end was trimmed by 4 bases and the J gene end by 6 bases; junction bases not matched to a gene: 9. CDR1 SGHDT and CDR2 YYEEEE come from the germline V gene. The CDR3 is made up of 15 amino acids. Combining the CDR3 with reference TRBV5-6 and TRBJ1-5 gives the whole variable domain DAGVTQSPTHLIKTRGQQVTLRCSPKSGHDTVSWYQQALGQGPQFIFQYYEEEERQRGNFPDRFSGHQFPNYSSELNVNALLLGDSALYLCASSPGQGRSQPQHFGDGTRLSIL.

This clone showed up just a few times. The chain joins TRBV24-1 to TRBJ1-1; maybe TRBD1 (6 bases). This CDR3 contains 14 residues. Trimming removed 2 bases from V and 1 base from J, with 7 bases in between. Germline assignment: CDR1 KGHDR and CDR2 SFDVKD. The DNA of the CDR3 is TGTGCCACCAGTGATTGGGGACAGAACACTGAAGCTTTCTTT. Translated, it gives CATSDWGQNTEAFF.

The rearrangement uses TRBV19 and TRBJ1-1, with D unclear. Germline loops: CDR1 LNHDA, CDR2 SQIVND (reference sequence). CDR3 size: 13 residues. Trimming removed 6 bases from V and 3 bases from J, with 11 bases in between. The CDR3 DNA is TGTGCCAGTAGAGGGCTCGGGGACACTGAAGCTTTCTTT. Amino acid sequence: CASRGLGDTEAFF.

The chain carries TRBV19 and TRBJ1-1; maybe TRBD1 (5 bases). Germline lookup yields CDR1 LNHDA and CDR2 SQIVND (reference sequence). V was trimmed by 2 bases and J by 3 bases, leaving 7 bases between them. The CDR3 has 13 residues. The CDR3 here is CASSIKQDTEAFF. CDR3 bases: TGTGCCAGTAGTATAAAACAGGACACTGAAGCTTTCTTT. Variable domain in full (rest from reference TRBV19 and TRBJ1-1): DGGITQSPKYLFRKEGQNVTLSCEQNLNHDAMYWYRQDPGQGLRLIYYSQIVNDFQKGDIAEGYSVSREKKESFPLTVTSAQKNPTAFYLCASSIKQDTEAFFGQGTRLTVV.

V and J are TRBV27 and TRBJ1-4; 7 bases align to TRBD1. The CDR3 contains 18 residues. Germline CDR1 is MNHEY and CDR2 is SMNVEV (reference sequence). V was pared by 2 bases and J by 0 bases, with 9 bases of the junction left unmatched. In DNA, the CDR3 is TGTGCCAGCAGTTTAAGACAGGGAGCCACCGCAACTAATGAAAAACTGTTTTTT. Residues: CASSLRQGATATNEKLFF.

Only one count was recorded for this clone. The V call is TRBV5-1, the J call TRBJ1-2, with TRBD1 identical over 10 bases. The CDR3 has 15 residues. V was clipped by 0 bases and J by 8 bases; unmatched bases: 7. Looked up from germline, CDR1 is SGHRS and CDR2 is YFSETQ. The CDR3 loop is CASSLDGQGVNGYTF. The CDR3 DNA reads as TGCGCCAGCAGCTTGGACGGACAGGGGGTGAACGGCTACACCTTC. Variable domain in full (rest from reference TRBV5-1 and TRBJ1-2): KAGVTQTPRYLIKTRGQQVTLSCSPISGHRSVSWYQQTPGQGLQFLFEYFSETQRNKGNFPGRFSGRQFSNSRSEMNVSTLELGDSALYLCASSLDGQGVNGYTFGSGTRLTVV.

The chain carries TRBV15 and TRBJ1-5, with 9 nucleotides matching TRBD1. This CDR3 contains 14 residues. Germline trimming cut 9 bases from V and 2 bases from J; bases unmatched to any gene: 5. In germline, CDR1 is LNHNV, CDR2 YYDKDF (reference sequence). CDR3 DNA sequence: TGTGCCACTCGGGACAGGGTAGGCAATCAGCCCCAGCATTTT. As protein: CATRDRVGNQPQHF.

This sequence joins TRBV5-1 and TRBJ1-2, with TRBD1 identical over 7 bases. Germline CDR1 SGHRS, CDR2 YFSETQ. The CDR3 totals 15 residues. Germline trimming cut 4 bases from V and 6 bases from J; bases unmatched to any gene: 12. The CDR3 reads CASSSNAGTENGYTF. CDR3 nucleotide sequence: TGCGCCAGCAGCAGTAACGCCGGGACAGAGAATGGCTACACCTTC.

The rearrangement joins TRBV6-5 to TRBJ1-1, with 7 positions matching TRBD1. The CDR3 is made up of 14 amino acids. Trimming at V came to 8 bases and at J to 5 bases, leaving 11 bases not matched to a gene. The V gene's germline CDR1 is MNHEY and CDR2 SVGAGI. CDR3 DNA: TGTGCCAGCCGGTACAGGGGAAGAGGGACTGAAGCTTTCTTT. Translation gives CASRYRGRGTEAFF.

The J gene is TRBJ2-6, the V gene TRBV7-2; D gene unclear. The CDR3 extends over 17 amino acids. Germline V gives CDR1 SGHTA, CDR2 FQGNSA. V dropped 3 bases and J dropped 0 bases, with 12 bases sitting between them. This CDR3 reads CASSLASSPSGANVLTF. CDR3 nucleotide sequence: TGTGCCAGCAGCTTGGCGTCTAGTCCCTCTGGGGCCAACGTCCTGACTTTC.

This rearrangement joins TRBV19 to TRBJ2-1; 15 bases are a match to TRBD2. The CDR3 totals 18 residues. Looked up from germline, CDR1 is LNHDA and CDR2 is SQIVND (reference sequence). The junction had 7 bases not matched to a gene; V was cut back by 3 bases and J by 4 bases. Written as DNA, the CDR3 is TGTGCCAGTAGTATCGGACTAGCGGGAGGGCCCGGATACAATGAGCAGTTCTTC. Translated, it gives CASSIGLAGGPGYNEQFF.

The chain employs TRBV6-6 and TRBJ1-2; the match to TRBD1 covers 12 bases. Germline lookup yields CDR1 MNHNY and CDR2 SVGAGI (reference sequence). Losses at the gene ends were 5 bases for V and 5 bases for J; bases not matched to a gene: 9. The CDR3 length is 16 residues. CDR3 in amino acids: CASSTLKGQGAYGYTF. The CDR3 coding sequence is TGTGCCAGCAGTACACTAAAGGGACAGGGGGCTTATGGCTACACCTTC.

The chain links TRBV15 to TRBJ2-5; tentatively, D is TRBD1 (5 bases). The V gene lost 3 bases and the J gene lost 2 bases, with 16 bases spanning the gap. The CDR3 has 16 amino acids. Looked up from germline, CDR1 is LNHNV and CDR2 is YYDKDF (reference sequence). CDR3 amino acids: CATSSNPDSKQETQYF. DNA for the CDR3: TGTGCCACCAGCAGCAACCCAGACAGTAAACAAGAGACCCAGTACTTC.

The V gene is TRBV11-1, the J gene TRBJ1-2; D is possibly TRBD1 (5 bases). The CDR3 is made up of 14 amino acids. The germline V gene encodes CDR1 SGHAT and CDR2 FQDESV (reference sequence). Deletions cut 0 bases from V and 2 bases from J, with 7 bases between. CDR3 sequence reads: CASSLASGNYGYTF. CDR3 DNA sequence: TGTGCCAGCAGCTTAGCGTCAGGGAACTATGGCTACACCTTC. Combining the CDR3 with reference TRBV11-1 and TRBJ1-2 gives the whole variable domain EAEVAQSPRYKITEKSQAVAFWCDPISGHATLYWYRQILGQGPELLVQFQDESVVDDSQLPKDRFSAERLKGVDSTLKIQPAELGDSAMYLCASSLASGNYGYTFGSGTRLTVV.

By sample fraction, this clone is medium-sized. The chain recombines TRBV29-1 with TRBJ1-5; 7 nucleotides agree with TRBD1. Germline CDR1 is SQVTM and CDR2 is ANQGSEA. The CDR3 runs 13 residues. Unmatched junction bases numbered 9, after V lost 8 bases and J lost 5 bases. CDR3 sequence reads: CSTRDRADQPQHF. Written as DNA, the CDR3 is TGCAGCACCCGTGACAGGGCTGATCAGCCCCAGCATTTT.

This chain uses TRBV4-3 with TRBJ2-1, with D possibly TRBD2 on 5 matching bases. The CDR3 is made up of 17 amino acids. Looked up from germline, CDR1 is LGHNA and CDR2 is YSLEER. V was pared by 2 bases and J by 6 bases, with 20 bases between. The chain's CDR3 is CASSQFVVGKASNEQFF. CDR3 nucleotide sequence: TGCGCCAGCAGCCAATTCGTTGTCGGGAAAGCCTCCAATGAGCAGTTCTTC.

The chain combines TRBV7-2 with TRBJ2-7; D is possibly TRBD1 (6 bases). Trimming left V 1 base short and J 2 bases short, with 12 bases between. Per germline, CDR1 SGHTA and CDR2 FQGNSA. This CDR3 region has 15 residues. Here the CDR3 reads CASSLDRVKTYEQYF. In DNA, the CDR3 is TGTGCCAGCAGCTTAGACAGGGTGAAAACCTACGAGCAGTACTTC.

V is TRBV3-1 (or the pseudogene TRBV3-2) and J is TRBJ2-1; 11 nucleotides line up with TRBD2. CDR1 and CDR2 (germline): LGHDT, YNNKEL (reference sequence). J was trimmed by 9 bases and V by 0 bases; bases with no gene match: 10. The CDR3 contains 17 residues. The CDR3 spells CASSQEGTSGGLGEQFF. The CDR3, as DNA: TGTGCCAGCAGCCAAGAAGGGACTAGCGGCGGCCTCGGTGAGCAGTTCTTC.

The genes are TRBV5-1 and TRBJ2-1, with TRBD2 matching over 9 bases. The germline V gene has CDR1 SGHRS and CDR2 YFSETQ. V shed 0 bases, J shed 10 bases, and the junction held 8 bases outside the gene matches. There are 15 residues in the CDR3. CDR3 sequence reads: CASSLDVAGVGEQFF. The CDR3, as DNA: TGCGCCAGCAGCTTGGATGTAGCGGGAGTAGGGGAGCAGTTCTTC.